One sample yielded the 27 T cell receptor beta chains listed below, sequenced in a study of PD-1 blockade in classical Hodgkin lymphoma. The assay was immunoSEQ multiplex PCR, and TCRdb's table has in-frame clones only and misses some. Among around 90,000 clones, about three quarters were seen once, and the ten largest hold over 7.5%. Time point reported: cycle 4 day 1 (C4D1), after five to seven weeks of nivolumab. Every patient had relapsed following autologous stem cell transplantation, and cohorts differed in brentuximab vedotin exposure. The specimen comprised peripheral blood mononuclear cells (PBMCs), sampled before the fourth cycle of nivolumab. The receptors come from a human donor with classical Hodgkin lymphoma.

J is TRBJ1-4 and V is TRBV29-1, with 7 bases lining up with TRBD1. After removal of 5 bases from V and 8 bases from J, the junction contained 11 bases not matched to a gene. CDR3 length: 14 amino acids. Germline values: CDR1 SQVTM, CDR2 ANQGSEA. DNA for the CDR3: TGCAGCGTTTTGATAGGGGGCTCGGGAGAAAAACTGTTTTTT. Protein: CSVLIGGSGEKLFF. Full variable domain (remainder filled in from reference TRBV29-1 and TRBJ1-4): SAVISQKPSRDICQRGTSLTIQCQVDSQVTMMFWYRQQPGQSLTLIATANQGSEATYESGFVIDKFPISRPNLTFSTLTVSNMSPEDSSIYLCSVLIGGSGEKLFFGSGTQLSVL.

The sample holds a few counts of this clone. For the CDR3, the DNA is TGTGCCAGCAGTTACTCCTTTTTGGGGGGGGAGACCCAGTACTTC. Translated: CASSYSFLGGETQYF. This chain joins TRBV6-5 and TRBJ2-5, with 7 bases matching TRBD2. The trim removed 0 bases at V and 5 bases at J, leaving 6 bases unmatched. Germline V CDR1 and CDR2: MNHEY, SVGAGI. The CDR3 covers 15 residues.

This rearrangement joins TRBV6-1 to TRBJ2-7; a possible D gene is TRBD1 (6 bases). Germline CDR1 is MNHNS and CDR2 is SASEGT. The CDR3 consists of 14 residues. V lost 6 bases, J lost 0 bases, and 12 bases lay in between. The CDR3 loop reads CASSPNRASYEQYF. In DNA form, the CDR3 reads TGTGCCAGCAGCCCTAACAGGGCCTCCTACGAGCAGTACTTC.

This clone was detected only a few times. The CDR3 here is CASSFQELTEAFF. Here the CDR3 DNA reads TGTGCCAGCAGTTTTCAGGAGCTAACTGAAGCTTTCTTT. The chain couples TRBV6-6 to TRBJ1-1; no clear D gene. This CDR3 spans 13 amino acids. V dropped 4 bases and J dropped 5 bases, with 11 bases sitting between them. CDR1 is MNHNY, CDR2 SVGAGI, per germline (reference sequence).

The V gene is TRBV5-1, the J gene TRBJ1-4; possible D gene TRBD1, 6 bases. In germline, CDR1 is SGHRS, CDR2 YFSETQ. CDR3 length equals 17 residues. V lost 0 bases, J lost 0 bases, and 12 bases lay in between. The CDR3 loop is CASSLVTGASTNEKLFF. CDR3 nucleotides: TGCGCCAGCAGCTTGGTTACGGGGGCCTCAACTAATGAAAAACTGTTTTTT.

This chain joins TRBV7-8 and TRBJ2-7, with a tentative D call TRBD2 (5 bases). This CDR3 region has 16 residues. Germline V gene sequence: CDR1 SGHVS, CDR2 FQNEAQ. The germline V and J ends were trimmed by 2 bases and 6 bases, with 20 bases remaining between them. CDR3 in amino acids: CASSLNVGHPRVEQYF. In DNA, the CDR3 is TGTGCCAGCAGCTTAAATGTTGGCCACCCGCGGGTCGAGCAGTACTTC. The whole variable domain, remainder taken from reference TRBV7-8 and TRBJ2-7, is GAGVSQSPRYKVAKRGQDVALRCDPISGHVSLFWYQQALGQGPEFLTYFQNEAQLDKSGLPSDRFFAERPEGSVSTLKIQRTQQEDSAVYLCASSLNVGHPRVEQYFGPGTRLTVT.

In DNA, the CDR3 is TGTGCCAGCAGCCCTGGGCGGCGGGAGAGCTCCTACAATGAGCAGTTCTTC. Translation: CASSPGRRESSYNEQFF. This chain links TRBV5-6 with TRBJ2-1; 7 positions match TRBD2. Germline CDR1 SGHDT, CDR2 YYEEEE. With 4 bases clipped from V and 0 bases from J, the junction kept 10 bases outside the gene matches. The length of the CDR3 is 17 residues.

The rearrangement joins TRBV7-2 to TRBJ2-7; no clear D gene. Germline V CDR1 and CDR2: SGHTA, FQGNSA. Trimming removed 1 base from V and 1 base from J, with 11 bases in between. The CDR3 length is 15 residues. DNA for the CDR3: TGTGCCAGCAGCTTAGGACGTCAGCCATCCTACGAGCAGTACTTC. Its protein is CASSLGRQPSYEQYF. The full variable domain, with the rest looked up from reference TRBV7-2 and TRBJ2-7, is GAGVSQSPSNKVTEKGKDVELRCDPISGHTALYWYRQSLGQGLEFLIYFQGNSAPDKSGLPSDRFSAERTGGSVSTLTIQRTQQEDSAVYLCASSLGRQPSYEQYFGPGTRLTVT.

The chain employs TRBV6-5 and TRBJ2-1, with 10 bases fitting TRBD1. Germline-derived CDR1 and CDR2 are MNHEY and SVGAGI. The CDR3 length is 16 residues. The V segment lost 4 bases and the J segment 12 bases; nucleotides outside the gene matches: 15. The CDR3 DNA reads TGTGCCAGCAGTTTCGAAATAGGGACAGGGGTTGGGGGGCAGTTCTTC. Translated, it gives CASSFEIGTGVGGQFF.

V usage is TRBV10-3 and J usage is TRBJ2-5; unclear D gene. CDR3 length: 11 amino acids. Germline assignment: CDR1 ENHRY and CDR2 SYGVKD. V gave up 10 bases and J gave up 5 bases, with 11 bases separating them. The CDR3 here is CATRGPETQYF. In DNA form, the CDR3 reads TGTGCCACGCGTGGCCCGGAGACCCAGTACTTC.

The J gene is TRBJ1-1, the V gene TRBV6-5; TRBD1 is a possible D gene (5 bases). The CDR3 contains 14 residues. Germline CDR1 is MNHEY and CDR2 is SVGAGI. V gave up 2 bases and J gave up 6 bases, with 13 bases separating them. The CDR3 here is CASSYGAGLAEAFF. CDR3 DNA: TGTGCCAGCAGTTACGGGGCAGGGCTGGCTGAAGCTTTCTTT.

The chain uses TRBV7-9 and TRBJ2-2; D may be TRBD1 (6 bases). The CDR3 loop spans 15 amino acids. Looked up from germline, CDR1 is SEHNR and CDR2 is FQNEAQ (reference sequence). The V and J ends lost 1 base and 5 bases respectively, with 11 bases between them. CDR3 protein: CASSLDDRRTGELFF. CDR3 in DNA: TGTGCCAGCAGCTTAGACGACAGGCGTACCGGGGAGCTGTTTTTT.

The rearrangement joins TRBV4-1 to TRBJ1-5, with no clear D. Germline CDR1 MGHRA, CDR2 YSYEKL. V was clipped by 0 bases and J by 5 bases, with 5 bases between them. This CDR3 contains 13 residues. The CDR3 spells CASSQDVDQPQHF. CDR3 nucleotides: TGCGCCAGCAGCCAAGACGTTGATCAGCCCCAGCATTTT.

In DNA form, the CDR3 reads TGTGCCAGCAGCAAAACCTCCAATGACAGTTTTTACGAGCAGTACTTC. As protein: CASSKTSNDSFYEQYF. The chain joins TRBV21-1 to TRBJ2-7; the table names TRBD1, a call not compared with the DNA. TRBV21-1 is a pseudogene. CDR3 length: 16 residues.

On this clone: A read error is possible here, since a much larger clone lies one base away. The J gene is TRBJ1-2, the V gene TRBV30; TRBD1 matches at 9 bases. Germline lookup yields CDR1 GTSNPN and CDR2 SVGIG (reference sequence). The CDR3 totals 13 residues. J gave up 3 bases and V 2 bases, and 1 base lay outside the gene matches. The CDR3 DNA reads as TGTGCCTGGAGTTGGACAGGGGACTATGGCTACACCTTC. Translated: CAWSWTGDYGYTF. The full variable domain, its missing parts supplied by reference TRBV30 and TRBJ1-2, is SQTIHQWPATLVQPVGSPLSLECTVEGTSNPNLYWYRQAAGRGLQLLFYSVGIGQISSEVPQNLSASRPQDRQFILSSKKLLLSDSGFYLCAWSWTGDYGYTFGSGTRLTVV.

This chain connects TRBV9 to TRBJ1-2; TRBD1 matches at 7 bases. Germline lookup yields CDR1 SGDLS and CDR2 YYNGEE. V dropped 0 bases and J dropped 4; count of bases not matched to a gene: 9. The CDR3 consists of 16 residues. DNA of the CDR3: TGTGCCAGCAGCGTAGCCTCAGGGGGATTTTTCTATGGCTACACCTTC. Its protein is CASSVASGGFFYGYTF. Filled out from reference TRBV9 and TRBJ1-2, the complete variable domain reads DSGVTQTPKHLITATGQRVTLRCSPRSGDLSVYWYQQSLDQGLQFLIQYYNGEERAKGNILERFSAQQFPDLHSELNLSSLELGDSALYFCASSVASGGFFYGYTFGSGTRLTVV.

The V call is TRBV7-2, the J call TRBJ2-3; 7 nucleotides line up with TRBD1. J gave up 2 bases and V 1 base, and 6 bases lay outside the gene matches. Germline loops: CDR1 SGHTA, CDR2 FQGNSA. The CDR3 contains 16 residues. The CDR3 sequence: CASSLVSGTATDTQYF. The CDR3 DNA reads TGTGCCAGCAGCTTAGTGTCTGGGACAGCCACAGATACGCAGTATTTT. Combining the CDR3 with reference TRBV7-2 and TRBJ2-3 gives the whole variable domain GAGVSQSPSNKVTEKGKDVELRCDPISGHTALYWYRQSLGQGLEFLIYFQGNSAPDKSGLPSDRFSAERTGGSVSTLTIQRTQQEDSAVYLCASSLVSGTATDTQYFGPGTRLTVL.

The genes are TRBV27 and TRBJ1-6; D call uncertain. The length of the CDR3 is 15 residues. Trimming shortened V by 4 bases and J by 10 bases, and 17 bases separated the two germline ends. Germline V gives CDR1 MNHEY, CDR2 SMNVEV (reference sequence). The CDR3 DNA is TGTGCCAGCAGTTCCCTCTGGCTTGAGGGATCACCCCTCCACTTT. It is translated as CASSSLWLEGSPLHF.

CDR3: CASSFGGVGGYIQYF. CDR3 sequence (DNA): TGTGCCAGCAGTTTTGGGGGGGTTGGTGGTTACATTCAGTACTTC. The chain is built from TRBV28 and TRBJ2-4, with 7 bases lining up with TRBD2. The V gene end was trimmed by 3 bases and the J gene end by 8 bases; junction bases not matched to a gene: 10. Germline loops: CDR1 MDHEN, CDR2 SYDVKM. The CDR3 extends over 15 amino acids.

This clone was seen more than once but under ten times. The chain uses TRBV5-5 and TRBJ1-4, with D hard to call. The CDR3 length is 16 residues. The V end lost 1 base, the J end lost 2 bases, and 12 bases lay between the germline ends. The germline V gene encodes CDR1 SGHKS and CDR2 YYEKEE (reference sequence). CDR3 nucleotides: TGTGCCAGCAGCTTGCGCCCGACGGGCACTAATGAAAAACTGTTTTTT. This gives the protein CASSLRPTGTNEKLFF.

This clone turned up a few times. V and J are TRBV4-1 and TRBJ2-3; the match to TRBD1 covers 9 bases. The J segment lost 5 bases and the V segment lost 0 bases, leaving 6 bases of the junction unmatched. This CDR3 has 16 residues. Germline loops: CDR1 MGHRA, CDR2 YSYEKL. CDR3 sequence reads: CASSQDRGQGGDTQYF. Written as DNA, the CDR3 is TGCGCCAGCAGCCAAGATCGGGGACAGGGCGGAGATACGCAGTATTTT.

The chain couples TRBV5-3 to TRBJ1-5; 8 bases line up with TRBD1. TRBV5-3 falls under the ORF class, with uncertain function. The length of the CDR3 is 18 residues. The J segment lost 2 bases and the V segment lost 6 bases, leaving 16 bases of the junction unmatched. In DNA form, the CDR3 reads TGTGCCAGAAACTTTCGGAGGGCAGGGGGCTCGGGCAATCAGCCCCAGCATTTT. Translated: CARNFRRAGGSGNQPQHF.

This chain uses TRBV19 with TRBJ2-2; 15 bases map to TRBD2. The CDR3 has 18 residues. Trimming cost V 3 bases and J 5 bases; bases outside gene matches: 7. CDR1 and CDR2 from the germline V gene are LNHDA and SQIVND (reference sequence). This chain's CDR3 is CASSMGLAGGRGTGELFF. Here the CDR3 DNA reads TGTGCCAGTAGTATGGGACTAGCGGGAGGCCGGGGGACCGGGGAGCTGTTTTTT.

The chain carries TRBV13 and TRBJ2-7; maybe TRBD1 (5 bases). Germline V gene lookup returns CDR1 PRHDT and CDR2 FYEKMQ (reference sequence). V was cut by 1 base and J by 1 base, with 8 bases left in between. The CDR3 totals 14 residues. The CDR3: CASSLEGVSYEQYF. CDR3 bases: TGTGCCAGCAGCTTAGAAGGGGTTTCCTACGAGCAGTACTTC.

In nucleotides, the CDR3 is TGTGCAAGAGGAGAGGCTAGCGACTCCTACGAGCAGTACTTC. Encoded protein: CARGEASDSYEQYF. V gene TRBV30 combines with J gene TRBJ2-7; D possibly corresponds to TRBD2 (6 bases). This CDR3 has 14 residues. Germline values: CDR1 GTSNPN, CDR2 SVGIG (reference sequence).

The CDR3 loop reads CASSADRGLIRASGGADTQYF. CDR3 nucleotides: TGTGCCAGCAGCGCTGACCGGGGTTTGATACGGGCTAGCGGGGGAGCAGATACGCAGTATTTT. The chain employs TRBV9 and TRBJ2-3; TRBD2 agrees at 10 bases. The V gene end was trimmed by 3 bases and the J gene end by 4 bases; junction bases not matched to a gene: 23. The CDR3 runs 21 residues. Germline CDR1 reads SGDLS; CDR2 reads YYNGEE.

The chain employs TRBV6-6 and TRBJ1-4, with TRBD1 matching 10 bases. Per the germline V gene, CDR1 is MNHNY and CDR2 is SVGAGI (reference sequence). With 6 bases clipped from V and 3 bases from J, the junction kept 4 bases outside the gene matches. The CDR3 is 15 residues long. The CDR3 here is CASSRDRGANEKLFF. The CDR3 DNA is TGTGCCAGCAGCCGGGACAGGGGCGCTAATGAAAAACTGTTTTTT.